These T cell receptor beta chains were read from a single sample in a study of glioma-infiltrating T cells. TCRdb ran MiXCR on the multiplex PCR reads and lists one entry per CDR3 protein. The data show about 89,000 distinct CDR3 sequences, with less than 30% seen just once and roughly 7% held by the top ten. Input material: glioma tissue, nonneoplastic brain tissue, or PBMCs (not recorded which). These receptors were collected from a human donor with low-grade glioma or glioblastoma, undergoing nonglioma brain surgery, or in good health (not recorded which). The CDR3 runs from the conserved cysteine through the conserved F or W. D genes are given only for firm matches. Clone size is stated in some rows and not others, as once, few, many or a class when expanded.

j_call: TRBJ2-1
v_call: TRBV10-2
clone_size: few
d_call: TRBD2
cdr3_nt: TGCGCCACCTCAGTACTAGCGGGGGGGCCCTACAATGAGCAGTTCTTC
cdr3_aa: CATSVLAGGPYNEQFF

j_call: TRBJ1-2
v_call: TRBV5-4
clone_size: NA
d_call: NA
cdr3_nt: TGTGCCAGCAGCCCCGACGGGAACTATGGCTACACCTTC
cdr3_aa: CASSPDGNYGYTF

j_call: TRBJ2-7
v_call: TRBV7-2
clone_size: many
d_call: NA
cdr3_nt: TGTGCCAGCAGCTTAGGCCGGGGGGCCGTCTACGAGCAGTACTTC
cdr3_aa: CASSLGRGAVYEQYF

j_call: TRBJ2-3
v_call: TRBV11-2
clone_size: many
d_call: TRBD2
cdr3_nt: TGTGCCAGCAGCTTGGGACTAGCGGGGTCGGATACGCAGTATTTT
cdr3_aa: CASSLGLAGSDTQYF

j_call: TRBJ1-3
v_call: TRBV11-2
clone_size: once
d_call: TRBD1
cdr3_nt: TGTGCCAGCAGCTCCCGCGGGACAGCGGGTGGAAACACCATATATTTT
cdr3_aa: CASSSRGTAGGNTIYF

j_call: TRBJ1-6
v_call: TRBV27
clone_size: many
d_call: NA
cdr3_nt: TGTGCCAGCAGTTTAATTGGGCAGGGAGATTCACCCCTCCACTTT
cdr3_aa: CASSLIGQGDSPLHF

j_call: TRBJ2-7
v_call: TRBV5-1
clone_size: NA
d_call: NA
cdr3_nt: TGCGCCAGCAGCCGCGGGACAGACTACGAGCAGTACTTC
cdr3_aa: CASSRGTDYEQYF

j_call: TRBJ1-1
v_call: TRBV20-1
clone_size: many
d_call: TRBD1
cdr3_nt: TGCAGTGCTAGAGGAGGACAGGTCGGGGAAGCTTTCTTT
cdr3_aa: CSARGGQVGEAFF

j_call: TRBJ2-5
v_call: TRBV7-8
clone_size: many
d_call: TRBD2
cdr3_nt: TGTGCCAGCAGCTTAGGTCGGACGGGGGGACAAGAGACCCAGTACTTC
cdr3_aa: CASSLGRTGGQETQYF

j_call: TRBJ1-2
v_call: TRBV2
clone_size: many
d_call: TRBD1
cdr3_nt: TGTGCCAGCAAGTTCCAGGGGGCAAACTATGGCTACACCTTC
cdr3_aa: CASKFQGANYGYTF

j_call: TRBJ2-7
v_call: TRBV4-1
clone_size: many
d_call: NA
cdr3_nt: TGCGCCAGCAGCCAAGATCAAGCGGATGGGTACGAGCAGTACTTC
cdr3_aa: CASSQDQADGYEQYF

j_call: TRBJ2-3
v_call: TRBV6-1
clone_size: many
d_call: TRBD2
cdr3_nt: TGTGCCAGCAAATCTAGCGGGAGGGCCTCAGATACGCAGTATTTT
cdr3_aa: CASKSSGRASDTQYF

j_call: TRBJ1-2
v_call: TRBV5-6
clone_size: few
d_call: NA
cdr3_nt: TGTGCCAGCAGTACGCGGACGGATGGCTACACCTTC
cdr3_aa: CASSTRTDGYTF

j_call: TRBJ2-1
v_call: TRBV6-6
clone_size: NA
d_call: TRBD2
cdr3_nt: TGTGCCAGCAGTTACTCGAGGAGTAGCGGGAGCGCCTACAATGAGCAGTTCTTC
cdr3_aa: CASSYSRSSGSAYNEQFF

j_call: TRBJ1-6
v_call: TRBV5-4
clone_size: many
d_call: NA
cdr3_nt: TGTGCCAGCAGCTCCGACAGGAACATATCACCCCTCCACTTT
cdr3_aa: CASSSDRNISPLHF

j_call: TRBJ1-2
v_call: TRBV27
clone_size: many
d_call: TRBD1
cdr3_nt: TGTGCCAGCAGTTCGGACAGGGAAAACTATGGCTACACCTTC
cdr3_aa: CASSSDRENYGYTF

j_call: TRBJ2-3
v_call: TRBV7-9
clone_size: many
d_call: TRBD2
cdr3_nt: TGTGCCAGCAGCTTGACTAGCGGCTACACAGATACGCAGTATTTT
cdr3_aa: CASSLTSGYTDTQYF

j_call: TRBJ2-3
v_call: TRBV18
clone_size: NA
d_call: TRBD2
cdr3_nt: TGTGCCAGCTCACCACCAACGGGACTAGCGGGACATTATACGCAGTATTTT
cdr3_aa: CASSPPTGLAGHYTQYF

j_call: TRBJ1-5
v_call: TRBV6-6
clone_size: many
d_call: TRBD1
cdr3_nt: TGTGCCAGCAGTTACTCGGGACAGGGACATAGCAATCAGCCCCAGCATTTT
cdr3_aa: CASSYSGQGHSNQPQHF

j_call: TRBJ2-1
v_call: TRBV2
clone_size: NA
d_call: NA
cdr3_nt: TGTGCCAGCACGGTGGTCTCCTACAATGAGCAGTTCTTC
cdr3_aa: CASTVVSYNEQFF

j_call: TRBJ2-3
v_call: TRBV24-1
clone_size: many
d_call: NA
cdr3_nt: TGTGCCACCAGTGCGGAGGGAGATACGCAGTATTTT
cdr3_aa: CATSAEGDTQYF

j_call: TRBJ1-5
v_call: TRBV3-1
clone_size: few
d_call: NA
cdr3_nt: TGTGCCAGCAGCCAAGGGAGGCAAGGTCGCAATCAGCCCCAGCATTTT
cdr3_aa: CASSQGRQGRNQPQHF

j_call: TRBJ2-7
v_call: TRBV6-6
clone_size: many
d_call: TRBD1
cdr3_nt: TGTGCCAGCAGTTACCCTCCGGGACAGATATACGAGCAGTACTTC
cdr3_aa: CASSYPPGQIYEQYF

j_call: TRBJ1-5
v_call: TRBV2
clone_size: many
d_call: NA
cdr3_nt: TGTGCCAGCAGTGAAGTTCGAAGCAATCAGCCCCAGCATTTT
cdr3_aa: CASSEVRSNQPQHF

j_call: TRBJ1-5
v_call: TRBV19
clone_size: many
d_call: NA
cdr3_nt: TGTGCCAGTACCATCCGCGGCGGGAATCAGCCCCAGCATTTT
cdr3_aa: CASTIRGGNQPQHF

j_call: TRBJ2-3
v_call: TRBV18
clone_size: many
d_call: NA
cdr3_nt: TGTGCCAGCTCAGTCAGCACAGATACGCAGTATTTT
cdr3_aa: CASSVSTDTQYF

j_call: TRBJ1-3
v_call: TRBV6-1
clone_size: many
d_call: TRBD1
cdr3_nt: TGTGCCAGCAGGCTTACAGGGGGAACTGGAAACACCATATATTTT
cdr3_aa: CASRLTGGTGNTIYF

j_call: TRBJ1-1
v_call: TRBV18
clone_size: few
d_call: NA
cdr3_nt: TGTGCCAGCTCACCACCGACAGTGAGAGAAGCTTTCTTT
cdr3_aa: CASSPPTVREAFF

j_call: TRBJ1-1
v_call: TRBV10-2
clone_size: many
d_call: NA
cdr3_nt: TGCGCCAGCAGTGAGTCCGCACAGGGGAACACTGAAGCTTTCTTT
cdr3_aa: CASSESAQGNTEAFF

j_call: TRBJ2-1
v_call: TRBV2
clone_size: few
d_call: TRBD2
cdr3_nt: TGTGCCAGCAGCGCCAGCGGGAGCTCCTACAATGAGCAGTTCTTC
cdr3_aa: CASSASGSSYNEQFF

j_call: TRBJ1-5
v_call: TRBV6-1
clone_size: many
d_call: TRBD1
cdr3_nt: TGTGCCAGCACCAAAGGGACAGGGGTATATAGCAATCAGCCCCAGCATTTT
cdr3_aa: CASTKGTGVYSNQPQHF

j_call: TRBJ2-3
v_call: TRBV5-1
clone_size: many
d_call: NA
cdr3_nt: TGCGCCAGCAGCTTGCGGGACCAAGTCACAGATACGCAGTATTTT
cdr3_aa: CASSLRDQVTDTQYF

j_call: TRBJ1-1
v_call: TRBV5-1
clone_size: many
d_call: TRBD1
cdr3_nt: TGCGCCAGCAGCGTGACAGGGCTGAACACTGAAGCTTTCTTT
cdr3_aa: CASSVTGLNTEAFF

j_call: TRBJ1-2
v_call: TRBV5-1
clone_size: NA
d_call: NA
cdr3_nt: TGCGCCAGCAGCTTGGTAGGCGGTCCCTCTCCTAACTATGGCTACACCTTC
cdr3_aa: CASSLVGGPSPNYGYTF

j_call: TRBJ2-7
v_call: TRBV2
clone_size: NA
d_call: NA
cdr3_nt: TGTGCCAGCAGGGGGCGTTACGAGCAGTACTTC
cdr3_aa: CASRGRYEQYF

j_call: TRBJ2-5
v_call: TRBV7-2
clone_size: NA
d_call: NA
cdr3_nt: TGTGCCAGCAGCAGATCTTGGGGTTCGGAGGAGACCCAGTACTTC
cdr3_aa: CASSRSWGSEETQYF

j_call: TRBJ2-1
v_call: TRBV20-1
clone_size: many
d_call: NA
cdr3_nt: TGCAGTGCTAGAGAGGCAGCCTACAATGAGCAGTTCTTC
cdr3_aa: CSAREAAYNEQFF

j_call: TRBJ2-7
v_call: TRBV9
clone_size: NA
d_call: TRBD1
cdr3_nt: TGTGCCAGCAGCACCCGGGACAGGCTAACCTACGAGCAGTACTTC
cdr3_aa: CASSTRDRLTYEQYF

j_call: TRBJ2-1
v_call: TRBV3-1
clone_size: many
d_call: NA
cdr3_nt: TGTGCCAGCAGCCGGACCAACTCCTACAATGAGCAGTTCTTC
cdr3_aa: CASSRTNSYNEQFF

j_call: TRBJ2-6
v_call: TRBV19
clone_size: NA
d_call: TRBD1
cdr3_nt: TGTGCCAGTAGTATTGGCCCAGGGGGCTCTGGGGCCAACGTCCTGACTTTC
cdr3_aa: CASSIGPGGSGANVLTF

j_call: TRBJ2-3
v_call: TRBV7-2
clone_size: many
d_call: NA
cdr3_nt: TGTGCCAGCAGCTTATTCGAGGTGGATACGCAGTATTTT
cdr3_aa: CASSLFEVDTQYF

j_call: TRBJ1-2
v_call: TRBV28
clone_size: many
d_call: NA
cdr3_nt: TGTGCCAGCAGTATTAACTATGGCTACACCTTC
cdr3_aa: CASSINYGYTF

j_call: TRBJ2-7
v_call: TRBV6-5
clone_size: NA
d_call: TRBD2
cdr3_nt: TGTGCCAGCAGGGGCGGGGGAACGGGAACCCACAAGCAGTACTTC
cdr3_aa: CASRGGGTGTHKQYF

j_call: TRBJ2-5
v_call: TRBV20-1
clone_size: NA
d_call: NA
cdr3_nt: TGCAGTGCTAGCGCCCTAGGTAGGGGGGAAGGAGAGACCCAGTACTTC
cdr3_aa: CSASALGRGEGETQYF

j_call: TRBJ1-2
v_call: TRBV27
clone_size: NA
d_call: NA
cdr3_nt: TGTGCCAGCAGTTTCCAGGGTAGAAAAGATGGAGACACCTTC
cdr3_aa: CASSFQGRKDGDTF

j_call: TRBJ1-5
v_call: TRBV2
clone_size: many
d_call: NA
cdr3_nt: TGTGCCAGCAAAAGGGATCATAGCAATCAGCCCCAGCATTTT
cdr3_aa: CASKRDHSNQPQHF

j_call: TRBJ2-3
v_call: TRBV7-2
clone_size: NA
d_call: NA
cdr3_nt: TGTGCCAGCAGCGAGAGGCCCCCCACCACAGATAAGCAGTATTTT
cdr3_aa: CASSERPPTTDKQYF

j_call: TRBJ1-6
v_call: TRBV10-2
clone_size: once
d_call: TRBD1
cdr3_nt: TGCGCCAGCAGGGACAGGGGGCGGACTTCACCCCTCAACTTT
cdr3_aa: CASRDRGRTSPLNF

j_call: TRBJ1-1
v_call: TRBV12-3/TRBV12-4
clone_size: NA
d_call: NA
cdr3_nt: TGTGCCAGCAGCCCATCGGGACGCTGGAACACTGAAGCTTTCTTT
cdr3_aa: CASSPSGRWNTEAFF

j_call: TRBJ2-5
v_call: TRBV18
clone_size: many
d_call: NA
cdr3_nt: TGTGCCAGCTCCCCCCTATTGGAGGAGACCCAGTACTTC
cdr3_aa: CASSPLLEETQYF

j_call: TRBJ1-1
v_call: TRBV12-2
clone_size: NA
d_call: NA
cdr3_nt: TGTGCAAGTCGCCCCCGACGGATAGGACCAATCAGGGGAATCACTGAAGCTTTCTTT
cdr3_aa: CASRPRRIGPIRGITEAFF

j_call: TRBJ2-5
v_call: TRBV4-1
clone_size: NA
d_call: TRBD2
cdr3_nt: TGCGCCAGCAGCCAAGATCTAGCGGGAGTTCCAGAGACCCAGTACTTC
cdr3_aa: CASSQDLAGVPETQYF

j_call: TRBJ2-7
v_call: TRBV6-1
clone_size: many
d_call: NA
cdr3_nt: TGTGCCAGCTCCACCCGAAAAAACGAGCAGTACTTC
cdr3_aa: CASSTRKNEQYF

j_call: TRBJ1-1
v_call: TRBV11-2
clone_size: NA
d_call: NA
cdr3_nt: TGTGCCAGCAGCTTAGTAGTTTCCTCTACTGAAGCTTTCTTT
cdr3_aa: CASSLVVSSTEAFF

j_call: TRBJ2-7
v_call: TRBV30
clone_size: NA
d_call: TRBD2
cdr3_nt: TGTGCCTGGAGGAATGGGCTAGCGGGGAAAAAGTACTTC
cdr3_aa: CAWRNGLAGKKYF

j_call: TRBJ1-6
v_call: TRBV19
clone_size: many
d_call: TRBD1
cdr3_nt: TGTGCCAGTAGTGGCCACGGACAGGCCGCATATAATTCACCCCTCCACTTT
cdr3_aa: CASSGHGQAAYNSPLHF

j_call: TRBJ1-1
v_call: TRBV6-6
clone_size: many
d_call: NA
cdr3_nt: TGTGCCAGCAGTTATACAGGCTCTAGGGCTGCTGAAGCTTTCTTT
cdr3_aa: CASSYTGSRAAEAFF

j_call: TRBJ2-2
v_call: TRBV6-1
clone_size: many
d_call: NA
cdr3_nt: TGTGCCAGCAGTTATCACCTCATCAACAGGGCCCTGAACACCGGGGAGCTGTTTTTT
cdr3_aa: CASSYHLINRALNTGELFF

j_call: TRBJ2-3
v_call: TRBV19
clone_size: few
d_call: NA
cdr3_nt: TGTGCCAGTAGTCGGCACAGGGAGCCCACAGATACGCAGTATTTT
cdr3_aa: CASSRHREPTDTQYF

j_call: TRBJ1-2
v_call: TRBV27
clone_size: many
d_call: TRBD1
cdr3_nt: TGTGCCAGCAGTTCCTCTACCGGGACAGTCTATGGCTACACCTTC
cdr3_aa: CASSSSTGTVYGYTF